These 19 T cell receptor beta chains were sequenced from one sample in a study of T cells in Graves' hyperthyroidism and ophthalmopathy. Regions amplified from RNA transcripts were the TCR beta CDR3 regions. HTBI primers drove first-round RT-PCR of the TCR CDR3. TCRdb reanalysed the multiplex PCR reads using MiXCR and keeps one entry per CDR3 protein. There are about 210,000 distinct CDR3 sequences in the sample; 17% occur only once, and 50% lies in the top ten. Sequencing was carried out using blood. The receptor source for this set is a man aged 45-65 years with Graves' hyperthyroidism.

This clonotype was observed at least ten times. The V call is TRBV2, the J call TRBJ2-6, with TRBD1 as a possible D gene (5 bases). The CDR3 runs 16 residues. With 2 bases removed from V and 0 bases from J, the gap between germline ends came to 8 bases. CDR1 and CDR2 (germline): SNHLY, FYNNEI. The CDR3 bases are TGTGCCAGCAGTGAAACAGGTTCCTCTGGGGCCAACGTCCTGACTTTC. Its translation is CASSETGSSGANVLTF.

V gene TRBV6-8 combines with J gene TRBJ2-1; D is perhaps TRBD2 (7 bases). This CDR3 has 16 amino acids. Germline loops: CDR1 MNHGY, CDR2 SAAAGT. V was cut by 10 bases and J by 7 bases, with 26 bases left in between. DNA of the CDR3: TGTGCCATCCGCCCGGGACCAGCGGGACAAAGAAATGAGCAGTTCTTC. It yields the protein CAIRPGPAGQRNEQFF.

This clonotype was counted between two and nine times. The chain carries TRBV19 and TRBJ2-1; D gene uncertain. This CDR3 contains 11 residues. The germline V gene has CDR1 LNHDA and CDR2 SQIVND (reference sequence). Trimming left V 7 bases short and J 6 bases short, with 7 bases between. The CDR3 region has the DNA TGTGCCAGTAATCTAGGCAATGAGCAGTTCTTC. Translating gives CASNLGNEQFF.

This clonotype was detected many times. The genes are TRBV5-5 and TRBJ2-2; the D is unclear. V was cut by 5 bases and J by 7 bases, with 9 bases left in between. CDR3 length: 12 amino acids. Germline-derived CDR1 and CDR2 are SGHKS and YYEKEE (reference sequence). The DNA of the CDR3 is TGTGCCAGCAGTACCCAGGTCGGGGAGCTGTTTTTT. Translation: CASSTQVGELFF.

This rearrangement joins TRBV13 to TRBJ1-6; D is uncertain. Germline loops: CDR1 PRHDT, CDR2 FYEKMQ (reference sequence). V shed 0 bases and J shed 0 bases, with 15 bases lying between them. This CDR3 is 19 amino acids long. The CDR3 region is CASSLGRFRVSSYNSPLHF. CDR3 bases: TGTGCCAGCAGCTTAGGCCGGTTCAGAGTGAGCTCCTATAATTCACCCCTCCACTTT.

As regards this clonotype: Given a much more abundant clone one base away, this may be a read error. V gene TRBV5-1 combines with J gene TRBJ2-1, with 9 positions matching TRBD1. This CDR3 has 14 residues. Germline CDR1 reads SGHRS; CDR2 reads YFSETQ. Losses at the gene ends were 3 bases for V and 10 bases for J; bases not matched to a gene: 8. The CDR3 reads CASSSGGQGGEQFF. DNA of the CDR3: TGCGCCAGCAGCTCGGGGGGACAGGGTGGCGAGCAGTTCTTC.

The chain recombines TRBV11-2 with TRBJ2-3; unclear D gene. The CDR3 totals 13 residues. Germline lookup yields CDR1 SGHAT and CDR2 FQNNGV. V lost 1 base and J 7 bases, leaving 9 bases between the germline ends. The CDR3 DNA reads TGTGCCAGCAGCTTAGGGCATTCGAATACGCAGTATTTT. This translates into CASSLGHSNTQYF. Full variable domain (rest looked up from reference TRBV11-2 and TRBJ2-3): EAGVAQSPRYKIIEKRQSVAFWCNPISGHATLYWYQQILGQGPKLLIQFQNNGVVDDSQLPKDRFSAERLKGVDSTLKIQPAKLEDSAVYLCASSLGHSNTQYFGPGTRLTVL.

This clonotype appeared many times. V and J are TRBV20-1 and TRBJ1-5; 9 nucleotides agree with TRBD1. CDR3 length equals 13 residues. V was clipped by 5 bases and J by 7 bases; unmatched bases: 6. Germline values: CDR1 DFQATT, CDR2 SNEGSKA (reference sequence). The CDR3 is CSAEQGAGQPQHF. In DNA form, the CDR3 reads TGCAGTGCTGAACAGGGGGCTGGGCAGCCCCAGCATTTT.

The chain uses TRBV28 and TRBJ2-7; D may be TRBD2 (6 bases). This CDR3 contains 15 residues. The germline CDR1 and CDR2 sequences are MDHEN and SYDVKM. Trimming left V 6 bases short and J 0 bases short, with 15 bases between. DNA of the CDR3: TGTGCCAGCAGACCTGGACCAGCGGGCTCCTACGAGCAGTACTTC. It specifies CASRPGPAGSYEQYF. The variable domain in full, with the rest retrieved from reference TRBV28 and TRBJ2-7, is DVKVTQSSRYLVKRTGEKVFLECVQDMDHENMFWYRQDPGLGLRLIYFSYDVKMKEKGDIPEGYSVSREKKERFSLILESASTNQTSMYLCASRPGPAGSYEQYFGPGTRLTVT.

The CDR3 sequence: CASSGGIEYGYTF. The CDR3 nucleotides read TGTGCCAGTAGTGGAGGGATTGAATATGGCTACACCTTC. The chain combines TRBV19 with TRBJ1-2, with unresolved D. Trimming took off 5 bases at V and 5 bases at J, with 12 bases between the two ends. CDR3 length: 13 residues. The germline V gene has CDR1 LNHDA and CDR2 SQIVND (reference sequence).

This clonotype has more than one count but fewer than ten. The rearrangement joins TRBV6-1 to TRBJ2-6; D gene unclear. CDR1 and CDR2 from the germline V gene are MNHNS and SASEGT. Trimming took 2 bases from V and 0 from J, leaving 5 bases between them. The CDR3 is 15 amino acids. The CDR3 loop is CASSEQDSGANVLTF. As DNA, the CDR3 is TGTGCCAGCAGTGAACAGGACTCTGGGGCCAACGTCCTGACTTTC.

This clonotype was seen many times. V usage is TRBV5-8 and J usage is TRBJ2-1; D not resolved. Trimming stripped 3 bases from V and 6 bases from J, with 13 bases between. The CDR3 sequence is 14 residues long. Germline assignment: CDR1 SGHTS and CDR2 YDEGEE. DNA of the CDR3: TGTGCCAGCAGCTGGAGCATAAGTGGCAATGAGCAGTTCTTC. It encodes CASSWSISGNEQFF.

This clonotype was observed a handful of times. The gene calls are TRBV11-3 and TRBJ1-3; a possible D gene is TRBD1 (6 bases). Germline CDR1 and CDR2: SGHNT and YENEEA. Trimming left V 5 bases short and J 0 bases short, with 11 bases between. The CDR3 is 15 residues long. CDR3 amino acids: CASSRGQFSGNTIYF. For the CDR3, the DNA is TGTGCCAGCAGCCGCGGACAGTTCTCTGGAAACACCATATATTTT.

Many counts were recorded for this clonotype. The chain links TRBV18 to TRBJ2-4; 9 nucleotides line up with TRBD2. The ends lost 1 base at V and 0 bases at J; junction bases unmatched: 10. Germline values: CDR1 KGHSH, CDR2 LQKENI. The CDR3 runs 19 residues. The CDR3 DNA reads as TGTGCCAGCTCACCACAAAAAAGACTAGCGGATATAGCCAAAAACATTCAGTACTTC. It encodes CASSPQKRLADIAKNIQYF.

In the case of this clonotype: It may be a read error: a sequence one base away is much more abundant. The rearrangement uses TRBV4-1 and TRBJ1-1; D is ambiguous. The germline gives CDR1 MGHRA, CDR2 YSYEKL. This CDR3 contains 13 residues. In DNA form, the CDR3 reads TGCGCCGGCAGCCAAGATCTTGAAGGGAAAGCTTTCTTT. Its protein is CAGSQDLEGKAFF.

A few counts support this clonotype. The V gene is TRBV4-1, the J gene TRBJ1-6, with 7 bases that match TRBD1. V shed 1 base, J shed 9 bases, and the junction held 6 bases outside the gene matches. Germline CDR1 and CDR2: MGHRA and YSYEKL. This CDR3 is 15 amino acids long. The DNA of the CDR3 is TGCGCCAGCAGCCAAGGCAGGGGGAGTAGTTCACCCCTCCACTTT. Translation: CASSQGRGSSSPLHF.

V and J are TRBV5-1 and TRBJ2-3; a possible D gene is TRBD2 (6 bases). Germline V gene lookup returns CDR1 SGHRS and CDR2 YFSETQ. The CDR3 covers 16 residues. The V gene lost 0 bases and the J gene lost 3 bases, with 14 bases spanning the gap. CDR3 region: CASSLEPFGSTDTQYF. The CDR3, as DNA: TGCGCCAGCAGCTTGGAACCCTTCGGGAGTACAGATACGCAGTATTTT.

This clonotype was observed at least ten times. The chain combines TRBV11-2 with TRBJ2-1; 13 nucleotides align to TRBD2. The V segment lost 3 bases and the J segment 8 bases; nucleotides outside the gene matches: 7. Germline V gene sequence: CDR1 SGHAT, CDR2 FQNNGV. This CDR3 spans 16 amino acids. CDR3 nucleotides: TGTGCCAGCAGCTTGGCCGGACTAGCGGGAGTGGATGAGCAGTTCTTC. It encodes CASSLAGLAGVDEQFF.

This clonotype was seen many times. The chain carries TRBV28 and TRBJ2-7, with D possibly being TRBD1 (6 bases). The CDR3 loop spans 12 amino acids. Germline V CDR1 and CDR2: MDHEN, SYDVKM. Trimming left V 6 bases short and J 7 bases short, with 13 bases between. CDR3 DNA sequence: TGTGCCAGCAGCCCAGGGGTAGGGGAGCAGTACTTC. Amino acid sequence: CASSPGVGEQYF.